What follows are 6 T cell receptor beta chains derived from one specimen sequenced in a study of metastatic and nonmetastatic thyroid tumors. Using MiXCR, TCRdb re-called clones from the PCR reads. This sample has about 89,000 clones, with under 15% found just once. All patients reached thyroid surgery having received no treatment beforehand. The sample comprised tumor tissue. These receptor sequences come from a female donor with papillary thyroid cancer or a benign thyroid nodule (not recorded which). Some clones in this sample may be carry-over from other donors' samples.

On this clone itself: One junction end does not reproduce the germline sequence, and a read error may be involved. The genes are TRBV7-2 and TRBJ2-7; D possibly corresponds to TRBD2 (6 bases). In germline, CDR1 is SGHTA, CDR2 FQGNSA. The CDR3 is 15 residues long. DNA of the CDR3: TGTGCCAGCATCTTAGTACCTATCGGGAGCTACGAGCAGTACTTC. This encodes CASILVPIGSYEQYF. Full variable domain (rest looked up from reference TRBV7-2 and TRBJ2-7): GAGVSQSPSNKVTEKGKDVELRCDPISGHTALYWYRQSLGQGLEFLIYFQGNSAPDKSGLPSDRFSAERTGGSVSTLTIQRTQQEDSAVYLCASILVPIGSYEQYFGPGTRLTVT.

This clone has just a few counts. Possible read error: a much larger clone is one base away. The gene calls are TRBV28 and TRBJ2-7; D gene unclear. The ends were cut back, 4 bases at V and 1 base at J, with 11 bases in the middle. CDR3 length: 14 amino acids. Germline V CDR1 and CDR2: MDHEN, SYDVKM. The CDR3 nucleotides read TGTGCCAGCAGTTCTCAGTGGATTTCCTACGAGCAGTACTTC. Amino acid sequence: CASSSQWISYEQYF.

This clone was detected ten times or more. Other DNA sequences in the same sample also yield this CDR3. The chain employs TRBV29-1 and TRBJ2-3; D gene ambiguous. The CDR3 runs 12 residues. The germline V gene encodes CDR1 SQVTM and CDR2 ANQGSEA. V was trimmed by 5 bases and J by 1 base, leaving 7 bases between them. The CDR3 loop reads CSVSDGTDTQYF. CDR3 DNA: TGCAGCGTTAGTGACGGCACAGATACGCAGTATTTT.

DNA for the CDR3: TGTGCCAGCAGTCAAGAATATGGCTACACCTTC. It yields the protein CASSQEYGYTF. V usage is TRBV6-1 and J usage is TRBJ1-2; D is undetermined. Per the germline V gene, CDR1 is MNHNS and CDR2 is SASEGT. V lost 5 bases and J 5 bases, leaving 6 bases between the germline ends. This CDR3 is 11 amino acids long.

The sample holds a few counts of this clone. A much larger clonotype is one base distant, so this may be a read error. CDR3 residues: CASSRGPADTQYF. CDR3 nucleotide sequence: TGCGCCAGCAGTCGGGGACCCGCAGATACGCAGTATTTT. The J gene is TRBJ2-3, the V gene TRBV10-1; D could derive from TRBD1 or TRBD2 (5 bases each). This CDR3 contains 13 residues. Germline CDR1 and CDR2: WNHNN and SYGVQD (reference sequence). Deletions cut 5 bases from V and 4 bases from J, with 10 bases between.

This clone was counted ten times or more. The CDR3 loop is CASSQDRFTDTQYF. CDR3 coding DNA: TGTGCCAGCAGCCAAGACCGTTTCACAGATACGCAGTATTTT. The chain links TRBV3-1 to TRBJ2-3, with D uncertain. V was cut by 0 bases and J by 2 bases, with 6 bases left in between. The CDR3 covers 14 residues. Germline CDR1 LGHDT, CDR2 YNNKEL (reference sequence).